This TCR beta chain was profiled in a study of graft-versus-host responses after intestinal transplantation (dated by TCRdb to the early 2020s). Regarding the research as a whole: The transplants that recipients received were multivisceral, liver-intestinal, or isolated intestinal. All recipients received anti-thymocyte globulin induction followed by maintenance tacrolimus and steroids for approximately 3 years. Graft-versus-host and host-versus-graft alloreactive T cell clones were tracked in the graft, circulation and bone marrow after intestinal transplantation using bulk TCR-beta CDR3 sequencing. Alloreactive clones were identified by sequencing pre-transplant mixed lymphocyte reaction products and comparing them with unstimulated pre-transplant donor and recipient T cells. A peak of at least 4% donor T cells among recipient peripheral blood mononuclear cells was the definition used for donor T cell macrochimerism. The cohort enrolled about two dozen intestinal transplant recipients, one of whom was a retransplant, and a few patients without pretransplant specimens were excluded. Instead of going to the commercial service, samples from a few later patients were sequenced in-house on an Illumina MiSeq and processed with MiXCR. Study-wide conclusions, independent of this receptor: High GvH to HvG T cell clonal ratios were observed in the allografts of patients with donor T cell macrochimerism. GvH clones were detected in recipient bone marrow, and some appeared earlier in ileal mucosa or blood, consistent with an intestinal mucosal origin. Early after transplant, peak levels of circulating GvH clones were associated with declines in HvG clones. The relatively low number and heterogeneity of intestinal transplant patients limited the conclusions.

This clone was counted only a few times. No much larger clone is present one base from it, and per-base qualities are unavailable. The library was prepared using the immunoSEQ multiplex PCR assay. In most patients, genomic DNA was isolated using the Qiagen DNeasy Blood and Tissue Kit and sent frozen to Adaptive Biotechnologies for TCR sequencing. Adaptive Biotechnologies carried out high-throughput TCR-beta CDR3 sequencing of genomic DNA for most patients. The original methods were these. Adaptive's ImmunoSEQ software supplied the TCR sequencing data for around 17 patients, while MiXCR and VDJtools were used to process a few other patients. CD4 versus CD8 sorting errors were corrected by removing sequences found in both subsets at a frequency ratio below 5:1. Because the origin of CDR3 nucleotide sequences shared between donor and recipient could not be assigned, those sequences were removed. At least 2-fold expansion over unstimulated cells and a minimum CFSE-low frequency of 0.002% (template counts) or 0.001% (read counts) were required for clones to be classified as alloreactive. A clone was considered mappable if detected in the sequenced pre-transplant spleen, lymph node, or MLR CFSE-low populations of the donor or recipient. Cumulative frequency of alloreactive clones was calculated as a percentage of all sequences weighted by copy number. As stored in TCRdb, this immuneACCESS dataset retains in-frame rearrangements with V and J assigned. A fraction of the clones does not appear; measured against another copy, unresolved V genes explain less than half of the discrepancy, and the remainder lacks a known reason. V and J calls and clone size are given by that table; D and trimming were obtained from the DNA. Here the sample has roughly 14,000 clones; about 34% occur a single time. 1.9% of the sample is taken by the ten largest.

The cysteine opens and the phenylalanine closes a CDR3 of 14 amino acids. CDR3 DNA only is kept here, 42 bases in frame from base 1. In the germline V gene (reference sequence), CDR1 corresponds to LNHNV and CDR2 to YYDKDF. Unmatched junction bases come to 7, with V trimmed by 7 bases and J by 2 bases. The time point label, as the study defines it: cells obtained before transplantation from donor or recipient. In the mixed lymphocyte reactions, roughly 200,000 CFSE-labeled pre-transplant responders were plated with roughly 200,000 irradiated violet-dye-labeled stimulators and cultured for 6 days. After the mixed lymphocyte reaction, proliferating CD3+CD4+CFSE-low and CD3+CD8+CFSE-low responder cells were FACS-sorted on a BD Influx sorter.

Recombination joined TRBV15 with TRBJ2-7; the central 8 bases match TRBD1. Sequenced here: alloreactive CD8+ T cells from a mixed lymphocyte reaction culture, sampled before intestinal transplant. This sample's cell subset or site label indicates: CFSE-low proliferating T cells sorted from roughly 6-day pre-transplant mixed lymphocyte reaction (GvH or HvG direction). This receptor was taken from a human patient who received an intestinal transplant. The sequenced DNA is TGTGCCACCATGGCCGCGGACAGGGCCTACGAGCAGTACTTC. Its protein is CATMAADRAYEQYF.